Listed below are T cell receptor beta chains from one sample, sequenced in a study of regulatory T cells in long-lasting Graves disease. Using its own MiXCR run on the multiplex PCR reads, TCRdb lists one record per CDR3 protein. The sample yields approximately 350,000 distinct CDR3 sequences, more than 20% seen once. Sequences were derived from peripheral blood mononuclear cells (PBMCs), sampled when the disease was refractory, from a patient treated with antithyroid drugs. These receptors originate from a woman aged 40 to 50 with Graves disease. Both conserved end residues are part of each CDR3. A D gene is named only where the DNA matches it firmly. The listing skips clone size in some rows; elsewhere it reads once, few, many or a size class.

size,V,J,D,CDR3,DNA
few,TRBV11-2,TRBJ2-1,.,CASSLVRSGHEQFF,TGTGCCAGCAGCTTAGTCCGATCGGGGCATGAGCAGTTCTTC
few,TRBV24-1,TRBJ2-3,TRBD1,CATSDLTGAMRTDTQYF,TGTGCCACCAGTGATCTGACAGGGGCGATGAGGACAGATACGCAGTATTTT
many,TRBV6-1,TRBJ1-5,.,CASRDSNQPQHF,TGTGCCAGCAGGGATAGCAATCAGCCCCAGCATTTT
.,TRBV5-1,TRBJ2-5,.,CASSLEASLQETQYF,TGCGCCAGCAGCTTGGAGGCTAGCTTACAAGAGACCCAGTACTTC
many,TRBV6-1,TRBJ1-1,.,CASRLPRGFAFF,TGTGCCAGCAGACTACCCAGGGGCTTCGCTTTCTTT
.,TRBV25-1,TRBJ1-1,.,CASSITAWGGGTEAFF,TGTGCCAGCAGTATCACCGCCTGGGGAGGGGGCACTGAAGCTTTCTTT
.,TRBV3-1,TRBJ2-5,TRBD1,CASSQEGTQGARETQYF,TGTGCCAGCAGCCAAGAAGGTACCCAGGGGGCGCGGGAGACCCAGTACTTC
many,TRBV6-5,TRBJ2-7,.,CASSYLGRTYEQYF,TGTGCCAGCAGTTATCTCGGCAGGACCTACGAGCAGTACTTC
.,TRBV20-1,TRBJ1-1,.,CSDGAGGAFF,TGCAGTGACGGGGCTGGGGGAGCTTTCTTT
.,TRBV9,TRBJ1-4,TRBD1,CASSVLQGASEKLFF,TGTGCCAGCAGCGTCTTGCAGGGGGCTTCTGAAAAACTGTTTTTT
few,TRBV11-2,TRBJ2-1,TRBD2,CASSLVPGGGNEQFF,TGTGCCAGCAGCTTAGTCCCGGGAGGAGGGAATGAGCAGTTCTTC
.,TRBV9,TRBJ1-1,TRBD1,CASSVATQGATEAFF,TGTGCCAGCAGCGTAGCTACCCAGGGGGCCACTGAAGCTTTCTTT
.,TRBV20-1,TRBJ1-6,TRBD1,CSARFSDRGEISPLHF,TGCAGTGCTAGATTCTCGGACAGGGGGGAAATCTCACCCCTCCACTTT
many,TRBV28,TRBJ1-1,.,CASSLFGQRNTEAFF,TGTGCCAGCAGTTTATTCGGACAGAGGAACACTGAAGCTTTCTTT
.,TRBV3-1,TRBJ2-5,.,CASSLLSGREREETQYF,TGTGCCAGCAGCCTCCTAAGTGGCAGGGAAAGAGAAGAGACCCAGTACTTC
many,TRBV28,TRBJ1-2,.,CASSLTLVGQGLIANYGYTF,TGTGCCAGCAGTTTAACCTTGGTCGGGCAGGGATTAATCGCTAACTATGGCTACACCTTC
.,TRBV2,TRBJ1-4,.,CASSESRGITNEKLFF,TGTGCCAGCAGTGAAAGCCGGGGGATTACTAATGAAAAACTGTTTTTT
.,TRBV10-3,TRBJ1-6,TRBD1,CAISWDSINSPLHF,TGTGCCATCAGTTGGGACAGCATTAATTCACCCCTCCACTTT
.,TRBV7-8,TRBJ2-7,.,CASSLGTGYSMQYF,TGTGCCAGCAGCTTAGGGACCGGGTACTCGATGCAGTACTTC
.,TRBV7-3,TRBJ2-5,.,CASSLTPGGLGETQYF,TGTGCCAGCAGCTTAACGCCTGGGGGGTTGGGGGAGACCCAGTACTTC
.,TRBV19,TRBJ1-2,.,CASSIPGYGYTF,TGTGCCAGTAGTATCCCGGGCTACGGCTACACCTTC
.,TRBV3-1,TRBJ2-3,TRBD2,CASSLAGTRGRSAQYF,TGTGCCAGCAGCTTAGCCGGGACTAGAGGAAGGTCGGCGCAGTATTTT
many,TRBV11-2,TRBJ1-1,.,CASTLGSRWNTEAFF,TGTGCCAGCACCCTAGGGAGCAGGTGGAACACTGAAGCTTTCTTT
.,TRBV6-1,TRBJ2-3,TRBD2,CASSGGGFEDTQYF,TGTGCCAGCAGCGGGGGGGGGTTCGAAGATACGCAGTATTTT
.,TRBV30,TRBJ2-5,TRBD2,CAWSLAGETQYF,TGTGCCTGGAGTTTAGCGGGGGAGACCCAGTACTTC
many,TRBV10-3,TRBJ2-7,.,CAISESGLLRSYEQYF,TGTGCCATCAGTGAGTCTGGCTTACTCCGCTCCTACGAGCAGTACTTC
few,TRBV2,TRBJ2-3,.,CASTWGELPDTQYF,TGTGCCAGCACCTGGGGGGAGCTCCCAGATACGCAGTATTTT
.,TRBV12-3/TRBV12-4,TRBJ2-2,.,CASSIGLAGELFF,TGTGCCAGCAGCATAGGACTCGCCGGGGAGCTGTTTTTT
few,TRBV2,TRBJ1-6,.,CASTEETDNSPLHF,TGTGCCAGCACCGAGGAGACAGATAATTCACCCCTCCACTTT
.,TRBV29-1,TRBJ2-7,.,CSVVSGWDEQYF,TGCAGCGTTGTATCAGGGTGGGACGAGCAGTACTTC
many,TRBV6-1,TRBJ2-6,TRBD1,CASRRGGLLSGANVLTF,TGTGCCAGCAGGCGAGGGGGCCTACTGTCTGGGGCCAACGTCCTGACTTTC
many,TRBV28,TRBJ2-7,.,CASRLDTFNFYEQYF,TGTGCCAGCAGACTGGACACGTTCAATTTTTACGAGCAGTACTTC